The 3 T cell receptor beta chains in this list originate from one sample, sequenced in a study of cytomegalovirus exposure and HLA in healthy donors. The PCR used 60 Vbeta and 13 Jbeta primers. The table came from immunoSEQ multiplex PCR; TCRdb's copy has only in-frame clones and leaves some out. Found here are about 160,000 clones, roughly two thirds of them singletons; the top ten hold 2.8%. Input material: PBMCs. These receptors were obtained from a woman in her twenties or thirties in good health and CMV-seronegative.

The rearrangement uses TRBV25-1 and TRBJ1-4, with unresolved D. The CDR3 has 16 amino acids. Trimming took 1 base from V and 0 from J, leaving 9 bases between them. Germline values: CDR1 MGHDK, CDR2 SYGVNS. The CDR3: CASSESVSTTNEKLFF. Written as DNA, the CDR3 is TGTGCCAGCAGTGAATCGGTTTCCACAACTAATGAAAAACTGTTTTTT. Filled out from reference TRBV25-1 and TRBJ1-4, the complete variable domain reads EADIYQTPRYLVIGTGKKITLECSQTMGHDKMYWYQQDPGMELHLIHYSYGVNSTEKGDLSSESTVSRIRTEHFPLTLESARPSHTSQYLCASSESVSTTNEKLFFGSGTQLSVL.

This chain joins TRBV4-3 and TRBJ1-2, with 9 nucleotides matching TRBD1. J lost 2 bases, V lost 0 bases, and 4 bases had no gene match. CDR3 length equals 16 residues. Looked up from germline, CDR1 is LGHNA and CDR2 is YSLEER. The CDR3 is CASSQETGGANYGYTF. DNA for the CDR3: TGCGCCAGCAGCCAAGAAACAGGGGGCGCAAACTATGGCTACACCTTC.

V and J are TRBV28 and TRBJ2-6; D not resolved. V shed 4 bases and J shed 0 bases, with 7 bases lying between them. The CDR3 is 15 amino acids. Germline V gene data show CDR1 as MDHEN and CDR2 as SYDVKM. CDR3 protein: CASSSSGSGANVLTF. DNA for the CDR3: TGTGCCAGCAGTTCGTCGGGCTCTGGGGCCAACGTCCTGACTTTC.